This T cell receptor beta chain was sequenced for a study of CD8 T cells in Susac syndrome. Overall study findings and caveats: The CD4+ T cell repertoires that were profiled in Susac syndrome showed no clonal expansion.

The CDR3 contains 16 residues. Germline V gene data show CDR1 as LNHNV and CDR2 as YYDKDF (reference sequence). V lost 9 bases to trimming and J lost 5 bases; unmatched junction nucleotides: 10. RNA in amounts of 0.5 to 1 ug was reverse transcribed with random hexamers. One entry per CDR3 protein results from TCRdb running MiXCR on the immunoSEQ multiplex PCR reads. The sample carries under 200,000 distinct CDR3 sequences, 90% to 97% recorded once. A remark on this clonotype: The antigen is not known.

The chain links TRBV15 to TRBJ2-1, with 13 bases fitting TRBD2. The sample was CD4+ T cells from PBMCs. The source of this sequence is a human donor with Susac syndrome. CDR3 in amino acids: CATTAYGLAGDNEQFF. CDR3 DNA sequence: TGTGCCACGACGGCCTACGGACTAGCGGGAGACAATGAGCAGTTCTTC.